Listed below are T cell receptor beta chains from one sample, sequenced in a study of shared clonotypes between healthy human individuals. The protocol was immunoSEQ multiplex PCR, while the TCRdb copy is restricted to in-frame clones and leaves out a portion. The table has some 2.4 million clones, 80% to 95% seen once; the top ten hold approximately 0.36%. Sequencing was carried out using naive CD4+ T cells from PBMCs. Receptor source: a man between 18 and 35 years old in good health. Some clones in this sample may be carry-over from other donors' samples. Both conserved end residues are part of each CDR3. The order of the fields is CDR3 protein, CDR3 DNA, D gene, V gene, clone size, J gene. A D gene is named only where the DNA matches it firmly. Some rows mark clone size as missing; the rest say once, few, many or name a class of expanded clone.

CDR3: CASSTGTSGSNLPYEQYF
DNA: TGCGCCAGCAGCACTGGGACTAGCGGGAGCAATTTGCCTTACGAGCAGTACTTC
D: TRBD2
V: TRBV5-1
size: once
J: TRBJ2-7

CDR3: CASSRDRLTYEQYF
DNA: TGTGCCAGCAGCCGAGACAGGTTAACCTACGAGCAGTACTTC
D: -
V: TRBV4-2
size: -
J: TRBJ2-7

CDR3: CASSLIGEGKNIQYF
DNA: TGTGCCAGCAGCTTAATCGGGGAAGGCAAAAACATTCAGTACTTC
D: -
V: TRBV7-8
size: -
J: TRBJ2-4

CDR3: CASSLPGTRRETQYF
DNA: TGTGCCAGCAGCTTGCCCGGGACTAGGAGGGAGACCCAGTACTTC
D: TRBD2
V: TRBV5-4
size: -
J: TRBJ2-5

CDR3: CASSVRGRGGVNTEAFF
DNA: TGTGCCAGCAGCGTCAGGGGTAGGGGCGGAGTGAACACTGAAGCTTTCTTT
D: -
V: TRBV11-2
size: -
J: TRBJ1-1

CDR3: CASSLDRGGDYNEQFF
DNA: TGTGCCAGCAGCTTGGATCGCGGGGGGGACTACAATGAGCAGTTCTTC
D: TRBD2
V: TRBV5-6
size: -
J: TRBJ2-1

CDR3: CASSPLGRTEHSPLHF
DNA: TGTGCCAGCAGCCCGCTAGGCCGGACGGAACATTCACCCCTCCACTTT
D: -
V: TRBV13
size: -
J: TRBJ1-6

CDR3: CASSEAGGNIQYF
DNA: TGTGCCAGCAGTGAGGCTGGGGGGAACATTCAGTACTTC
D: -
V: TRBV2
size: -
J: TRBJ2-4

CDR3: CASSSVRAGGTEAFF
DNA: TGCGCCAGCAGCTCGGTCAGGGCGGGGGGCACTGAAGCTTTCTTT
D: -
V: TRBV5-1
size: -
J: TRBJ1-1

CDR3: CASSPGLAKETQYF
DNA: TGTGCCAGCAGCCCGGGACTAGCGAAAGAGACCCAGTACTTC
D: TRBD2
V: TRBV11-3
size: -
J: TRBJ2-5

CDR3: CASASTDTQYF
DNA: TGTGCCAGCGCCAGCACAGATACGCAGTATTTT
D: -
V: TRBV28
size: -
J: TRBJ2-3

CDR3: CASSVWGKSNTGELFF
DNA: TGTGCCAGCAGCGTATGGGGGAAATCTAACACCGGGGAGCTGTTTTTT
D: -
V: TRBV9
size: -
J: TRBJ2-2

CDR3: CASSERGQQLNMGYF
DNA: TGTGCCAGCAGTGAAAGGGGACAGCAGTTAAATATGGGGTACTTC
D: TRBD1
V: TRBV6-1
size: -
J: TRBJ2-7

CDR3: CATTRLGFSPYEQYF
DNA: TGTGCCACCACCCGTCTGGGATTCTCTCCCTACGAGCAGTACTTC
D: -
V: TRBV6-1
size: once
J: TRBJ2-7

CDR3: CASNQGTASCTF
DNA: TGCGCCAGCAACCAGGGGACAGCTAGCTGCACCTTC
D: TRBD1
V: TRBV4-1
size: -
J: TRBJ1-2

CDR3: CASSPWGQANTEAFF
DNA: TGTGCCAGCAGCCCGTGGGGACAGGCAAACACTGAAGCTTTCTTT
D: TRBD1
V: TRBV9
size: -
J: TRBJ1-1

CDR3: CASSLIGDEQYF
DNA: TGTGCCAGCAGCTTAATTGGGGACGAGCAGTACTTC
D: -
V: TRBV7-2
size: -
J: TRBJ2-7

CDR3: CASSSQWSRQYF
DNA: TGTGCCAGCAGTTCCCAGTGGAGTAGGCAGTACTTC
D: -
V: TRBV28
size: -
J: TRBJ2-5

CDR3: CASSVGASGTPQETQYF
DNA: TGTGCCAGCAGCGTAGGGGCTAGCGGGACCCCCCAAGAGACCCAGTACTTC
D: TRBD2
V: TRBV9
size: -
J: TRBJ2-5

CDR3: CASSLNGGYGYTF
DNA: TGTGCCAGCAGTTTAAATGGGGGGTACGGCTACACCTTC
D: -
V: TRBV27
size: few
J: TRBJ1-2

CDR3: CASSLLRTSSADTQYF
DNA: TGTGCCAGCAGTCTCCTCCGGACTAGCTCAGCAGATACGCAGTATTTT
D: TRBD2
V: TRBV27
size: -
J: TRBJ2-3

CDR3: CASSQGDSNSYNEQFF
DNA: TGCGCCAGCAGCCAAGGGGACTCGAACTCCTACAATGAGCAGTTCTTC
D: -
V: TRBV4-1
size: -
J: TRBJ2-1

CDR3: CASSEFGERETQYF
DNA: TGTGCCAGCAGTGAGTTTGGGGAGCGGGAGACCCAGTACTTC
D: -
V: TRBV25-1
size: -
J: TRBJ2-5

CDR3: CASSLVGGTSYEQYF
DNA: TGTGCCAGCAGCTTAGTCGGTGGAACCTCCTACGAGCAGTACTTC
D: -
V: TRBV7-8
size: -
J: TRBJ2-7

CDR3: CASSLIQGAEEQYF
DNA: TGCGCCAGCAGCTTAATCCAGGGGGCGGAAGAGCAGTACTTC
D: TRBD1
V: TRBV5-1
size: -
J: TRBJ2-7

CDR3: CASSPDRDFEQYF
DNA: TGTGCCAGCAGCCCGGACAGAGATTTCGAGCAGTACTTC
D: -
V: TRBV6-1
size: once
J: TRBJ2-7

CDR3: CAISKTVQGDTEAFF
DNA: TGTGCCATCAGTAAAACAGTACAGGGGGACACTGAAGCTTTCTTT
D: TRBD1
V: TRBV10-3
size: once
J: TRBJ1-1

CDR3: CASSPVTGPLSYEQYF
DNA: TGTGCCAGCAGCCCCGTGACAGGGCCCCTCTCCTACGAGCAGTACTTC
D: TRBD1
V: TRBV7-9
size: -
J: TRBJ2-7

CDR3: CASSYRQGAAEKLFF
DNA: TGTGCCAGCAGCTACAGACAGGGGGCCGCGGAAAAACTGTTTTTT
D: TRBD1
V: TRBV5-4
size: -
J: TRBJ1-4

CDR3: CASSPSLRQGVVETQYF
DNA: TGTGCCAGCAGCCCTTCCCTGCGACAGGGGGTAGTGGAGACCCAGTACTTC
D: TRBD1
V: TRBV9
size: -
J: TRBJ2-5

CDR3: CASSPRGTSGSSYEQYF
DNA: TGTGCCAGCAGCCCGAGAGGGACTAGCGGAAGCTCCTACGAGCAGTACTTC
D: TRBD2
V: TRBV5-4
size: -
J: TRBJ2-7

CDR3: CASSADRGLGYTF
DNA: TGTGCCAGCAGTGCGGACAGGGGGCTTGGCTACACCTTC
D: TRBD1
V: TRBV6-1
size: -
J: TRBJ1-2

CDR3: CASSPLLRGSAGELFF
DNA: TGTGCCAGCAGCCCGCTTTTGAGAGGGAGTGCCGGGGAGCTGTTTTTT
D: -
V: TRBV9
size: -
J: TRBJ2-2

CDR3: CASRQGGDTEAFF
DNA: TGTGCCAGTCGACAGGGGGGGGACACTGAAGCTTTCTTT
D: TRBD1
V: TRBV18
size: once
J: TRBJ1-1

CDR3: CASSPTSGLLIAKNIQYF
DNA: TGTGCCAGCAGTCCCACCTCGGGACTTCTGATAGCCAAAAACATTCAGTACTTC
D: -
V: TRBV28
size: -
J: TRBJ2-4

CDR3: CASSYINEAFF
DNA: TGTGCCAGCAGTTATATAAATGAAGCTTTCTTT
D: -
V: TRBV28
size: -
J: TRBJ1-1

CDR3: CASSFINTDTQYF
DNA: TGTGCCAGCTCATTCATAAACACAGATACGCAGTATTTT
D: -
V: TRBV18
size: -
J: TRBJ2-3

CDR3: CASSPGSFSDTQYF
DNA: TGTGCCAGCTCACCGGGAAGCTTCTCAGATACGCAGTATTTT
D: -
V: TRBV18
size: -
J: TRBJ2-3

CDR3: CASSSLSYEQYF
DNA: TGTGCCAGCAGCTCGCTCTCCTACGAGCAGTACTTC
D: -
V: TRBV5-4
size: -
J: TRBJ2-7

CDR3: CASSLQGSYNEQFF
DNA: TGCGCCAGCAGCTTACAGGGGTCCTACAATGAGCAGTTCTTC
D: TRBD1
V: TRBV5-1
size: -
J: TRBJ2-1

CDR3: CASSKGQGNEQFF
DNA: TGTGCCAGCAGCAAAGGACAGGGAAATGAGCAGTTCTTC
D: -
V: TRBV21-1
size: -
J: TRBJ2-1

CDR3: CAWSVGDRVSYNEQFF
DNA: TGTGCCTGGAGTGTAGGGGACCGCGTCTCCTACAATGAGCAGTTCTTC
D: -
V: TRBV30
size: once
J: TRBJ2-1

CDR3: CASSPGQAYQPQHF
DNA: TGTGCCAGCAGTCCCGGACAGGCGTATCAGCCCCAGCATTTT
D: TRBD1
V: TRBV28
size: -
J: TRBJ1-5

CDR3: CASSVAAGVRTYEQYF
DNA: TGTGCCAGCAGCGTAGCTGCGGGGGTTAGGACCTACGAGCAGTACTTC
D: TRBD2
V: TRBV9
size: -
J: TRBJ2-7

CDR3: CASSLGSSGKWYEQYF
DNA: TGTGCCAGCAGCTTAGGTTCTAGCGGGAAATGGTACGAGCAGTACTTC
D: TRBD2
V: TRBV7-6
size: -
J: TRBJ2-7

CDR3: CASSEPPGTGGGFF
DNA: TGTGCCAGCAGTGAACCCCCAGGGACGGGTGGGGGTTTCTTT
D: -
V: TRBV6-1
size: -
J: TRBJ1-1

CDR3: CASSSTGETQYF
DNA: TGTGCCAGCAGCTCCACAGGGGAGACCCAGTACTTC
D: -
V: TRBV5-6
size: -
J: TRBJ2-5

CDR3: CASSPSGRGNNEQFF
DNA: TGTGCCAGTAGCCCCAGCGGGAGGGGTAACAATGAGCAGTTCTTC
D: TRBD2
V: TRBV19
size: -
J: TRBJ2-1

CDR3: CASSLMGLVADTQYF
DNA: TGTGCCAGCAGCTTAATGGGACTAGTCGCAGATACGCAGTATTTT
D: TRBD2
V: TRBV7-3
size: -
J: TRBJ2-3

CDR3: CASSFVGRRDTQYF
DNA: TGTGCCAGCAGCTTCGTCGGTCGACGGGATACGCAGTATTTT
D: -
V: TRBV5-4
size: -
J: TRBJ2-3

CDR3: CASNFAGTSGYNEQFF
DNA: TGTGCCAGCAACTTCGCCGGGACTAGCGGTTACAATGAGCAGTTCTTC
D: TRBD2
V: TRBV14
size: -
J: TRBJ2-1

CDR3: CAWTRQFQETQYF
DNA: TGTGCCTGGACCCGACAGTTTCAAGAGACCCAGTACTTC
D: -
V: TRBV30
size: -
J: TRBJ2-5

CDR3: CASSIGVEQFF
DNA: TGTGCCAGTAGTATAGGTGTTGAGCAGTTCTTC
D: -
V: TRBV19
size: few
J: TRBJ2-1